This T cell receptor beta chain was sequenced in a study of naive and memory T cell subsets. Points on this clonotype: Its antigen is undetermined.

The CDR3 spans 13 residues. V gave up 5 bases and J gave up 3 bases, with 11 bases separating them. The germline V gene has CDR1 DFQATT and CDR2 SNEGSKA (reference sequence). Findings and limits, study-wide: Expression changes during T cell differentiation may affect RNA-based TCR counts. Naive repertoires, especially CD8, held a few larger clonotypes, possibly memory cells re-expressing CD45RA. The power law exponent of TCR abundance differed between naive and memory cells.

The beta constant-region primer was an equimolar mix of two oligonucleotides covering TRBC1 and TRBC2. The ligated cDNA underwent four PCR rounds using SP2 and nested alpha and beta constant-region primers. A 12-nucleotide UMI and the SP2 primer were added to the cDNA 3' end by oligonucleotide ligation. MiXCR, applied by TCRdb to the UMI-ligation and nested PCR reads, yields one record per CDR3 protein. The sample contains some 82,000 distinct CDR3 sequences, around 11% of which appear only once. Sequencing input: naive CD4+ T cells from blood. V usage is TRBV20-1 and J usage is TRBJ2-1, with D tentatively TRBD1 or TRBD2 (5 bases each). The clonotype comes from a human donor in good health. The CDR3 reads CSAQGRLYNEQFF. The CDR3 DNA sequence: TGCAGTGCTCAGGGACGCCTCTACAATGAGCAGTTCTTC.